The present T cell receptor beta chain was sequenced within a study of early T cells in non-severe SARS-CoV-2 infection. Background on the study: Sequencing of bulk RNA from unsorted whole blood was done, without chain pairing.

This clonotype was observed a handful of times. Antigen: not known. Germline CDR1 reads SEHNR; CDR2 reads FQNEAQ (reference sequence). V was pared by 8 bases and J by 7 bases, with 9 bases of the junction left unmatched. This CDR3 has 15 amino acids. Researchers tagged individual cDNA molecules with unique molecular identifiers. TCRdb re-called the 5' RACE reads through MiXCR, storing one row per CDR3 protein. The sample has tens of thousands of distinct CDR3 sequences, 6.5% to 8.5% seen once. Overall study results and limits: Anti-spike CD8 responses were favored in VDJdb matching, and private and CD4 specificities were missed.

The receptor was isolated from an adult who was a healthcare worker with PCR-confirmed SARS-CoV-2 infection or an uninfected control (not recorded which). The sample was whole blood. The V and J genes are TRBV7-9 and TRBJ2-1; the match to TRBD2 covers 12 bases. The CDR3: CASPQTSGRRNEQFF. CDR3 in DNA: TGTGCCAGCCCCCAAACTAGCGGGAGGAGGAATGAGCAGTTCTTC.